This T cell receptor beta chain is from a study of blood T cell repertoires in COVID-19. Only in-frame clones appear in the TCRdb table, and some are missing; sequencing was by immunoSEQ multiplex PCR. Among under 300,000 clones listed, around 87% were seen once. The sequencing input was peripheral blood. This receptor was identified in a man aged 18 to 30 with active or convalescent COVID-19.

Here the CDR3 reads CASSGDRAGYTF. The CDR3 nucleotides are TGTGCCAGTAGTGGGGACAGGGCTGGCTACACCTTC. The chain recombines TRBV19 with TRBJ1-2, with 9 bases identical to TRBD1. The length of the CDR3 is 12 residues. Germline loops: CDR1 LNHDA, CDR2 SQIVND (reference sequence). V was pared by 5 bases and J by 7 bases, with 2 bases of the junction left unmatched.